This T cell receptor (beta chain) is from a study of OX40 agonist ivuxolimab in advanced cancers. Whole-study context: Checkpoint inhibitors had been given previously to about 40% of patients.

Whole-study results and caveats: In general, CD8+ T cells held more expanded clones than CD4+ did, on average. Normalized expansion of T-cell clones was also low for some nonresponders.

Comment on this clone: Its specificity is unknown.

Data came from immunoSEQ multiplex PCR; TCRdb stores just in-frame clones and leaves some out. The table records tens of thousands of clones, about 90% of them present only once. The CDR3 totals 13 residues. Germline CDR1 reads MNHEY; CDR2 reads SVGAGI. This specimen was CD4+ or CD8+ T cells sorted from blood, taken in a trial of the OX40 agonist ivuxolimab. The rearrangement uses TRBV6-5 and TRBJ2-5; 7 nucleotides line up with TRBD1. The better agreement between TRBJ2-7 and the DNA end casts doubt on the J call. This receptor was identified in an adult with an advanced solid tumor such as melanoma, head and neck, liver or kidney cancer. CDR3 residues: CASRNPGGNEQYF. In DNA, the CDR3 is TGTGCCAGCAGAAACCCAGGGGGTAACGAGCAGTACTTC.